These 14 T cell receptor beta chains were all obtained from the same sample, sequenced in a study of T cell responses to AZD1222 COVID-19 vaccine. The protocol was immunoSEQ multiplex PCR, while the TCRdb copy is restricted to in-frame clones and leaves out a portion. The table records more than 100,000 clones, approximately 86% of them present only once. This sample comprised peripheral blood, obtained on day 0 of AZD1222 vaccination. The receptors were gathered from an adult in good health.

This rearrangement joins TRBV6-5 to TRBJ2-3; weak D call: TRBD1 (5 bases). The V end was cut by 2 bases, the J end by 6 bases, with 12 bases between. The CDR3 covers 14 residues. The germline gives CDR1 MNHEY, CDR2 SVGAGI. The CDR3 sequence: CASSYGQGSDTQYF. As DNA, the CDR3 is TGTGCCAGCAGTTACGGGCAGGGAAGTGATACGCAGTATTTT.

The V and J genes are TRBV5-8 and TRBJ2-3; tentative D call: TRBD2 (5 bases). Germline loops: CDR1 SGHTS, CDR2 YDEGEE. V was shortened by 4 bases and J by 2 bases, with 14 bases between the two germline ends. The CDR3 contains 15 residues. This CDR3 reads CASSPDRGLTDTQYF. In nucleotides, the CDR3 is TGTGCCAGCAGCCCTGATCGGGGTCTCACAGATACGCAGTATTTT.

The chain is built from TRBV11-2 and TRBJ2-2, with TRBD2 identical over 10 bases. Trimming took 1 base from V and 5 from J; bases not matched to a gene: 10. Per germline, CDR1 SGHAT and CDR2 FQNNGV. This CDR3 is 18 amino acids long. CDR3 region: CASSLGSASGRKTGELFF. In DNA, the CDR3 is TGTGCCAGCAGCTTAGGGTCCGCTAGCGGGAGAAAAACCGGGGAGCTGTTTTTT.

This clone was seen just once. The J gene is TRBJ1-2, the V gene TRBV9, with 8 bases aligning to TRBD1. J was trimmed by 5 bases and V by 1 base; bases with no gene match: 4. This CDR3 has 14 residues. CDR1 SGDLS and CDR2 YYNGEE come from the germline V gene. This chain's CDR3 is CASSVQGARYGYTF. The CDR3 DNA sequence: TGTGCCAGCAGCGTACAGGGGGCGCGGTATGGCTACACCTTC.

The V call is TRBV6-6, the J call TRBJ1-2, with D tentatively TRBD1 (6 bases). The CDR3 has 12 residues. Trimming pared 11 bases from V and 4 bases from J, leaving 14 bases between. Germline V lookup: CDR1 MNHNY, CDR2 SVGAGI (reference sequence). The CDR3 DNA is TGTGCCGGCCAGGGGAAAGGCTATGGCTACACCTTC. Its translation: CAGQGKGYGYTF.

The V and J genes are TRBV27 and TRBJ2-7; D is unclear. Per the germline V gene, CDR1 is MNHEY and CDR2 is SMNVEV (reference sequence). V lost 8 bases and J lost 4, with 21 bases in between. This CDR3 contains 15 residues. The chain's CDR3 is CASSPIPASQYEQYF. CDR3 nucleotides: TGTGCCAGCTCCCCCATCCCCGCAAGCCAGTACGAGCAGTACTTC.

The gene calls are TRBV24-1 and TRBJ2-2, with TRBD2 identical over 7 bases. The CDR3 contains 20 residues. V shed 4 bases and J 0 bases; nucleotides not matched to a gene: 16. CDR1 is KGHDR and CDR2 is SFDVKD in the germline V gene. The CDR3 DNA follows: TGTGCCACCAGTGACCCCTGGGGGGGTAGCGGAACCGCGAACACCGGGGAGCTGTTTTTT. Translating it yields CATSDPWGGSGTANTGELFF.

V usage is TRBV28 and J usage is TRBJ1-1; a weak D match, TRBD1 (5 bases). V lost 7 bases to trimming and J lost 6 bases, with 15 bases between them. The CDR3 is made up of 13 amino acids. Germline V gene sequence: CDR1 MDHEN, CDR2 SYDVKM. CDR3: CASTTPGSPEAFF. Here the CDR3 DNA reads TGTGCCAGCACCACTCCAGGGAGTCCTGAAGCTTTCTTT. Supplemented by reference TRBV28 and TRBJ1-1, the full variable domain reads DVKVTQSSRYLVKRTGEKVFLECVQDMDHENMFWYRQDPGLGLRLIYFSYDVKMKEKGDIPEGYSVSREKKERFSLILESASTNQTSMYLCASTTPGSPEAFFGQGTRLTVV.

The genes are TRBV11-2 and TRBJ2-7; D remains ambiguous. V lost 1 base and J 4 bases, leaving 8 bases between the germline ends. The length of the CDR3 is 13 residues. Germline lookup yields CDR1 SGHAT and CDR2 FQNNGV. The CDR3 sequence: CASSLVRTYEQYF. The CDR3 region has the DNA TGTGCCAGCAGCTTAGTCCGGACGTACGAGCAGTACTTC.

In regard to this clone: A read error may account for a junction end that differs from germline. CDR3 nucleotides: TGTGCCAGCAGTGGAGGGGCGCCTCACTTC. Translating gives CASSGGAPHF. The V call is TRBV2, the J call TRBJ2-7, with D perhaps given as TRBD1 or TRBD2 (5 bases each). This CDR3 is built from 10 residues. The germline V gene has CDR1 SNHLY and CDR2 FYNNEI.

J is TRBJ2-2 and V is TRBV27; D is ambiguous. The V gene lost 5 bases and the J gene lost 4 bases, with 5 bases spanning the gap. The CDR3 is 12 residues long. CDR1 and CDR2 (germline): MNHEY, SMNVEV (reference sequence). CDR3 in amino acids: CASSRATGELFF. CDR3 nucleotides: TGTGCCAGCAGTCGAGCCACCGGGGAGCTGTTTTTT.

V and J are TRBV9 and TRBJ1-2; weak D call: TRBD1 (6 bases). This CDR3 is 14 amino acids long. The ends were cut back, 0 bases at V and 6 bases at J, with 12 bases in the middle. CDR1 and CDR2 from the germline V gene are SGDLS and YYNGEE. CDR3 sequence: CASSVAGGRDGYTF. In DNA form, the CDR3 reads TGTGCCAGCAGCGTAGCGGGGGGCAGGGATGGCTACACCTTC.

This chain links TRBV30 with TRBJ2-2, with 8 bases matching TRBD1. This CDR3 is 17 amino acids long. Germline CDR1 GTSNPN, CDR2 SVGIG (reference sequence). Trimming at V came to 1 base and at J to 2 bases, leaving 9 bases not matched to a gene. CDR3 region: CAWSELRQGFNTGELFF. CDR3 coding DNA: TGTGCCTGGAGTGAACTTCGACAGGGGTTCAACACCGGGGAGCTGTTTTTT.

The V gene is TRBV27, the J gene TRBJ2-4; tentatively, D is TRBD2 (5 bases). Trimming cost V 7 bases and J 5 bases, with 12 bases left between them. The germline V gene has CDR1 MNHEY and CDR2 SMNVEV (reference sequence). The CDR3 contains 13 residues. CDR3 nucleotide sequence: TGTGCCAGCACAACGGGAAGAGAAAACATTCAGTACTTC. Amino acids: CASTTGRENIQYF.